What follows is one TCR beta chain and its context. This clonotype was seen at least ten times. What antigen it recognizes has not been identified. Within one base of it there is no much larger clone, and no base qualities were kept. The time point label of this sample denotes: newly diagnosed GD, antithyroid drugs for less than 3 months. RNA was extracted from PBMCs in TRIzol for both TCR sequencing and RNA sequencing. The diagnosis of Graves' disease followed American Thyroid Association guidelines. Patients for the study were recruited at an endocrinology department in Xi'an, China. Each patient gave approximately 8.8 milliliters of peripheral blood, collected in an EDTA anticoagulant tube. Ficoll Paque Plus density gradient separation was used to isolate PBMCs, and no further T cell sorting was done. RNA quality was checked with an Agilent 2100 Bioanalyzer and agarose gel, and concentration with a NanoDrop 2000.

Including the terminal cysteine and phenylalanine, the CDR3 comprises 15 residues. The sequence is cut down to CDR3 DNA, 45 bases in frame from base 1. For CDR1 and CDR2, the germline V gene lists SGHTA and FQGTGA. The data derive from a study of regulatory T cells in long-lasting Graves disease listed by TCRdb under 2021. In the study overall: In the newly diagnosed Graves' disease group, patients had been taking antithyroid drugs for less than 3 months. This study used TCR sequencing and RNA sequencing of peripheral blood to compare persistent Graves' disease patients against newly diagnosed Graves' disease patients. The study was conducted in China and was registered as a clinical trial. A total of 35 or so samples were covered by TCR sequencing, comprising around 13 persistent and 20 or so newly diagnosed Graves' disease patients.

The library was built by means of multiplex PCR. The run used an Illumina HiSeq 4000. iRepertoire HTBI primers and Arm-PCR amplification of CDR3 regions were used to construct TCR beta libraries. Before sequencing, the PCR products underwent gel purification. The original pipeline was this. A total of some 65 TRBV and some 13 TRBJ segments were identified across samples and were used for gene usage analysis of CDR3 amino acid clonotypes. COPE and FqMerger were used to merge filtered high-quality paired reads into contigs. BLAST was used to align contigs to IMGT TRBV, TRBD and TRBJ reference genes, and CDR3 was defined according to IMGT. Any clonotype with a frequency above 0.1% was counted as a highly expanded clone. Shannon entropy served as the measure of repertoire diversity, while the Gini coefficient captured V-J evenness. A clonotype was considered public if more than one individual shared it. TCRdb took the public reads, trimmed them with fastp at Q25, ran MiXCR for clone calling and kept in-frame beta chains. For every CDR3 protein sequence, its rows merge into one entry that carries the most common genes and DNA. It is TCRdb's table, rather than the study itself, that gives the V and J calls and clone size. Within this sample are roughly 400,000 distinct CDR3 sequences, with approximately 16% of them counted one time only. The ten most abundant clones make up about 8.2% of the sample.

Study-wide conclusions, independent of this receptor: Sequencing and analysis were limited to the TCR beta chain. Persistent disease showed preferential use of TRBV28, TRBJ1-2 and TRBJ2-5, whereas newly diagnosed disease favored TRBV20-1 and TRBJ2-1. More public clonotypes were shared among persistent patients (2,741) than among newly diagnosed patients (roughly 1,000). The authors noted that the small sample size was a limitation that may lower accuracy. Because the primary lesion, thyroid tissue, could not be accessed, the study looked at peripheral blood alone. Persistent Graves' disease patients showed lower TCR Shannon entropy and fewer highly expanded clones than newly diagnosed patients, suggesting clonal expansion.

Separately, the same data were catalogued under a study of T cells in Graves' hyperthyroidism and ophthalmopathy. The second publication reports: Stable Graves' hyperthyroidism was defined as no progression to ophthalmopathy during 18 months of follow-up. The hyperthyroidism patients were between 18 and 65 years old and newly diagnosed, with a disease duration of less than 2 months. Exclusion was applied to patients with uncontrolled infections, other autoimmune diseases, pregnancy or lactation. Clinical symptoms, serum thyroxine and TRAb, thyroid ultrasound, and orbital computed tomography formed the basis for the diagnoses. The TCR CDR3 was subjected to a first round of RT-PCR using the HTBI primer set and the Qiagen OneStep RT-PCR kit. Most expanded thyroid clonotypes (frequency above 0.001) were also detected in blood, suggesting blood repertoires may reflect thyroid immune responses. A 13 V-J signature model separated ophthalmopathy from stable hyperthyroidism, with approximately 86% sensitivity and 81.08% specificity in cross-validation and 80%/75% in testing. In validation, the model predicted progression to ophthalmopathy with 65% to 71% sensitivity and roughly 72% specificity, a median of about 6.7 months before onset. To identify distinguishing TCR V-J signatures, a discovery cohort of 90 to 100 patients was used, comprising 40 to 45 with Graves' ophthalmopathy and about 59 with stable Graves' hyperthyroidism. Prospective prediction of ophthalmopathy was tested in an independent validation cohort of approximately 18 hyperthyroidism patients and 15 to 17 patients who later progressed to ophthalmopathy. The 95 to 100 discovery patients were randomly split 7:3 into training and test sets. Thyroid tissue and blood T-cell repertoires from several Graves' hyperthyroidism patients were also compared in the study. Once sampling was done, hyperthyroidism patients were given methimazole at a starting dose of 30 mg daily, whereas ophthalmopathy patients were given high-dose intravenous methylprednisolone. Libraries were constructed in a second round of multiplex PCR, after which size selection and purification were performed. Sequencing of the libraries was done on an Illumina HiSeq2000 using paired-end 100 bp reads. SOAPnuke was used to process the raw data, removing reads that contained adapters or uncalled bases, had a mean Phred below 15, or lacked an exact match to the constant primer or identifier. High-quality paired reads were merged using COPE v1.2.5, and each unique nucleotide sequence was defined as a clonotype. Clonotypes were aligned to IMGT TRBV, TRBD and TRBJ reference segments using MiTCR v1.1. The analysis included only V-J combinations with a frequency above 0.0001, which together covered roughly 99% of the repertoires. A TCS score was defined as the ratio of F50 (clonal expansion) to E x V (chaos), with BLOSUM62-based TCRdist applied between CDR3 peptides within each V-J. Welch's t-statistics and random forest reduced just over 500 V-J features to about 13, which were used in a naive Bayes classifier (R e1071). No statistical method was used to fix the sample size in advance, and group allocation was not hidden from the investigators. According to the paper, TCR Vbeta CDR3 sequencing was carried out on 135 peripheral blood samples, which came from some 41 ophthalmopathy, fewer than 80 hyperthyroidism and some 17 progressor patients.

The TCR sequence derives from a woman aged 35 to 49 with Graves disease. Donor details come from another sample of the same person, matched by shared clones. The sequence is built from TRBV7-3 and TRBJ2-1; the best D guess is TRBD2, with 7 bases matching. The closer fit of TRBJ2-5 to the DNA end suggests the J call may be wrong. Material: peripheral blood mononuclear cells (PBMCs), obtained at new diagnosis, from a patient treated with antithyroid drugs. The DNA sequence reads TGTGCCAGCAGCTTAACGGGCGGGGGCGGTGAGACCCAGTACTTC. It encodes CASSLTGGGGETQYF.